What follows are 32 T cell receptor beta chains derived from one specimen sequenced in a study of blood T cells in healthy people across ages. With a J-beta primer mix and a sample-barcoded 5' primer, a second PCR ran about 7 to 11 cycles. One entry per CDR3 protein, called by TCRdb with MiXCR from the 5' RACE reads. The table has 650,000 to 800,000 distinct CDR3 sequences, around 43% seen once; the top ten hold approximately 20%. Sequencing was done on a sample of blood. The source is a man aged 55 to 70 in good health.

Remarks on this clonotype: A read error may account for a junction end that differs from germline. V and J are TRBV9 and TRBJ2-2; possible D gene TRBD2, 5 bases. This CDR3 comprises 14 residues. CDR1 and CDR2 from the germline V gene are SGDLS and YYNGEE. CDR3 in DNA: TGTGCCAGCAGCGTTAACCCGAACACCGGGGAGCGGTTTTTT. Protein sequence: CASSVNPNTGERFF.

This clonotype was seen more than once but under ten times. The chain combines TRBV13 with TRBJ2-1; 12 nucleotides line up with TRBD2. Germline V lookup: CDR1 PRHDT, CDR2 FYEKMQ (reference sequence). V trimming: 3 bases; J trimming: 10 bases; junction bases outside the gene matches: 10. This CDR3 comprises 16 residues. The CDR3 DNA reads as TGTGCCAGCAGCTTCCGACTAGCGGGGGAACTAGGAGAGCAGTTCTTC. Protein sequence: CASSFRLAGELGEQFF.

This clonotype has a handful of counts. This chain uses TRBV6-2 or TRBV6-3 with TRBJ2-1; D unresolved. V was cut by 0 bases and J by 8 bases, with 5 bases left in between. The CDR3 contains 12 residues. In germline, CDR1 is MNHEY, CDR2 SVGEGT. As DNA, the CDR3 is TGTGCCAGCAGTTACTCGCCTCATGAGCAGTTCTTC. This gives the protein CASSYSPHEQFF.

The chain has TRBV2 and TRBJ2-7, with 11 bases fitting TRBD2. Trimming took 6 bases from V and 2 from J; bases not matched to a gene: 9. This CDR3 is 16 amino acids long. Germline CDR1 is SNHLY and CDR2 is FYNNEI. Here the CDR3 DNA reads TGTGCCAGCAGCGCCGTAGCGGGAGGGCTCCCCTACGAGCAGTACTTC. Translating it yields CASSAVAGGLPYEQYF. The full variable domain, in which reference TRBV2 and TRBJ2-7 provide the parts outside the CDR3, is EPEVTQTPSHQVTQMGQEVILRCVPISNHLYFYWYRQILGQKVEFLVSFYNNEISEKSEIFDDQFSVERPDGSNFTLKIRSTKLEDSAMYFCASSAVAGGLPYEQYFGPGTRLTVT.

V and J are TRBV6-5 and TRBJ1-4; D not resolved. The CDR3 totals 15 residues. Germline values: CDR1 MNHEY, CDR2 SVGAGI. V was shortened by 2 bases and J by 2 bases, with 9 bases between the two germline ends. This chain's CDR3 is CASSYALWTNEKLFF. DNA for the CDR3: TGTGCCAGCAGTTACGCGTTGTGGACTAATGAAAAACTGTTTTTT.

A few counts support this clonotype. The chain carries TRBV28 and TRBJ1-2; no reliable D call. The germline gives CDR1 MDHEN, CDR2 SYDVKM. V shed 6 bases and J shed 5 bases, with 13 bases lying between them. The CDR3 has 13 amino acids. DNA of the CDR3: TGTGCCAGCAGGCCCCCCGGGGAGTATGGCTACACCTTC. This translates into CASRPPGEYGYTF.

This clonotype turned up a few times. J is TRBJ1-1 and V is TRBV4-3; D remains ambiguous. Germline loops: CDR1 LGHNA, CDR2 YSLEER. Trimming pared 0 bases from V and 7 bases from J, leaving 15 bases between. The CDR3 runs 15 residues. The CDR3: CASSQDIDGRYEAFF. CDR3 in DNA: TGCGCCAGCAGCCAAGATATTGACGGAAGATATGAAGCTTTCTTT.

In its sample, this clonotype was seen a few times. V is TRBV6-1 and J is TRBJ2-1, with 10 bases lining up with TRBD2. The DNA end is more similar to TRBJ2-7, so the J call may be wrong. CDR3 length equals 16 residues. The germline V gene encodes CDR1 MNHNS and CDR2 SASEGT. This CDR3 reads CASSFSGGSSYNEQYF. For the CDR3, the DNA is TGTGCCAGCAGTTTTAGCGGGGGGAGCTCCTACAATGAGCAGTACTTC.

V and J are TRBV20-1 and TRBJ1-1, with no clear D. V gave up 2 bases and J gave up 5 bases, with 15 bases separating them. Germline CDR1 DFQATT, CDR2 SNEGSKA (reference sequence). The CDR3 contains 14 residues. CDR3 amino acids: CSARSDPGWTEAFF. The CDR3 region has the DNA TGCAGTGCTAGATCGGACCCCGGATGGACTGAAGCTTTCTTT.

This clonotype was counted many times. One base away lies a much larger clone, so this may be a sequencing read error. This chain connects TRBV12-3 or TRBV12-4 to TRBJ1-5, with TRBD1 identical over 9 bases. The CDR3 length is 14 residues. V shed 5 bases, J shed 6 bases, and the junction held 5 bases outside the gene matches. The CDR3 nucleotides are TGTGCCAGCAGTGTGACAGGGGGAGGTCAGCCCCAGCATTTT. Translation: CASSVTGGGQPQHF.

This clonotype was detected a few times. The chain employs TRBV12-3 or TRBV12-4 and TRBJ1-6, with unresolved D. This CDR3 spans 15 amino acids. With 4 bases removed from V and 10 bases from J, the gap between germline ends came to 17 bases. For the CDR3, the DNA is TGTGCCAGCAGTTCCTCGGGTTTGGGTAAGTCACCCCTCCACTTT. Its translation is CASSSSGLGKSPLHF.

This clonotype was detected many times. This chain joins TRBV5-1 and TRBJ2-5; TRBD2 matches 12 bases. Germline-derived CDR1 and CDR2 are SGHRS and YFSETQ. V gave up 4 bases and J gave up 5 bases; unmatched junction bases: 15. This CDR3 is built from 18 residues. The CDR3 DNA sequence: TGCGCCAGCAGCCGCGGGACTAGCGGGCTTATCCCGGGGGAGACCCAGTACTTC. It codes for CASSRGTSGLIPGETQYF. The variable domain in full, completed from reference TRBV5-1 and TRBJ2-5, reads KAGVTQTPRYLIKTRGQQVTLSCSPISGHRSVSWYQQTPGQGLQFLFEYFSETQRNKGNFPGRFSGRQFSNSRSEMNVSTLELGDSALYLCASSRGTSGLIPGETQYFGPGTRLLVL.

V and J are TRBV7-2 and TRBJ2-7, with D hard to call. V lost 6 bases, J lost 3 bases, and 15 bases lay in between. The length of the CDR3 is 14 residues. Germline V lookup: CDR1 SGHTA, CDR2 FQGNSA. The CDR3 loop reads CASSSILQVYEQYF. The DNA for the CDR3 is TGTGCCAGCAGTTCTATCCTCCAGGTCTACGAGCAGTACTTC.

J is TRBJ1-2 and V is TRBV6-6; TRBD1 is a possible D gene (5 bases). From germline, CDR1 is MNHNY and CDR2 SVGAGI (reference sequence). Deletions cut 2 bases from V and 6 bases from J, with 22 bases between. This CDR3 contains 17 residues. This CDR3 reads CASSYKGRGRERDGYTF. The CDR3 DNA reads as TGTGCCAGCAGTTACAAGGGGCGGGGGAGGGAACGGGATGGCTACACCTTC.

Here the CDR3 DNA reads TGTGCCAGCAGCTTAGCGGCGGCCATCTCCTACAATGAGCAGTTCTTC. This gives the protein CASSLAAAISYNEQFF. The V call is TRBV7-2, the J call TRBJ2-1; D ambiguous. Germline CDR1 reads SGHTA; CDR2 reads FQGNSA. V was pared by 0 bases and J by 0 bases, with 9 bases between. The CDR3 length is 16 residues.

The chain recombines TRBV6-2 or TRBV6-3 with TRBJ1-2, with D maybe TRBD1 (6 bases). Germline-derived CDR1 and CDR2 are MNHEY and SVGEGT. The CDR3 spans 14 residues. V lost 6 bases and J 2 bases, leaving 13 bases between the germline ends. The CDR3 bases are TGTGCCAGCAGGGAAACAGGGAAAAACTATGGCTACACCTTC. It is translated as CASRETGKNYGYTF.

This clonotype was seen a few times. The chain carries TRBV7-9 and TRBJ2-1; the D is unclear. The germline CDR1 and CDR2 sequences are SEHNR and FQNEAQ (reference sequence). V lost 6 bases and J 1 base, leaving 13 bases between the germline ends. The CDR3 loop spans 15 amino acids. CDR3 residues: CASSHIAPSYNEQFF. In nucleotides, the CDR3 is TGTGCCAGCAGTCACATAGCTCCATCCTACAATGAGCAGTTCTTC. The variable domain in full, completed from reference TRBV7-9 and TRBJ2-1, reads DTGVSQNPRHKITKRGQNVTFRCDPISEHNRLYWYRQTLGQGPEFLTYFQNEAQLEKSRLLSDRFSAERPKGSFSTLEIQRTEQGDSAMYLCASSHIAPSYNEQFFGPGTRLTVL.

This clonotype was observed a few times. The rearrangement uses TRBV4-1 and TRBJ1-1; D might be TRBD1 (5 bases). Germline assignment: CDR1 MGHRA and CDR2 YSYEKL. The CDR3 extends over 16 amino acids. The V end lost 0 bases, the J end lost 3 bases, and 14 bases lay between the germline ends. As DNA, the CDR3 is TGCGCCAGCAGCCAAGATTTCCGAGGGGACCACACTGAAGCTTTCTTT. Protein product: CASSQDFRGDHTEAFF.

This clonotype showed up just a few times. The V and J genes are TRBV4-3 and TRBJ2-1; weak D call: TRBD2 (5 bases). Germline V gene data show CDR1 as LGHNA and CDR2 as YSLEER. Trimming shortened V by 4 bases and J by 0 bases, and 13 bases separated the two germline ends. This CDR3 has 16 residues. CDR3 sequence: CASSLGLKSSYNEQFF. DNA for the CDR3: TGCGCCAGCAGCCTCGGACTGAAGAGCTCCTACAATGAGCAGTTCTTC.

This sequence joins TRBV6-6 and TRBJ2-5, with D perhaps being TRBD1 or TRBD2 (6 bases each). The CDR3 has 13 amino acids. Germline-derived CDR1 and CDR2 are MNHNY and SVGAGI (reference sequence). Trimming removed 9 bases at V and 1 base at J, with 12 bases between. The CDR3 loop is CARRGEAQETQYF. In DNA, the CDR3 is TGTGCCAGGAGGGGGGAGGCCCAAGAGACCCAGTACTTC.

This rearrangement joins TRBV5-6 to TRBJ2-7; D is unresolved. The germline CDR1 and CDR2 sequences are SGHDT and YYEEEE. V lost 4 bases and J lost 3, with 17 bases in between. CDR3 length: 15 amino acids. CDR3 residues: CASSKGRKFRYEQYF. CDR3 nucleotides: TGTGCCAGCAGCAAGGGCCGGAAGTTCCGCTACGAGCAGTACTTC. Combining the CDR3 with reference TRBV5-6 and TRBJ2-7 gives the whole variable domain DAGVTQSPTHLIKTRGQQVTLRCSPKSGHDTVSWYQQALGQGPQFIFQYYEEEERQRGNFPDRFSGHQFPNYSSELNVNALLLGDSALYLCASSKGRKFRYEQYFGPGTRLTVT.

The chain uses TRBV4-1 and TRBJ2-7; the D gene is possibly TRBD2 (6 bases). V was pared by 4 bases and J by 7 bases, with 20 bases between. In germline, CDR1 is MGHRA, CDR2 YSYEKL. This CDR3 region has 15 residues. DNA of the CDR3: TGCGCCAGCAGCCTTCTCGGAGCGGTGGGGGGTGAGCAGTACTTC. Residues: CASSLLGAVGGEQYF.

The gene calls are TRBV9 and TRBJ2-7, with D unclear. The ends were cut back, 0 bases at V and 2 bases at J, with 12 bases in the middle. In germline, CDR1 is SGDLS, CDR2 YYNGEE. The CDR3 consists of 15 residues. The CDR3 sequence: CASSVDPSQTYEQYF. CDR3 in DNA: TGTGCCAGCAGCGTAGATCCTAGTCAAACCTACGAGCAGTACTTC.

J is TRBJ2-2 and V is TRBV7-2; TRBD1 agrees at 7 bases. V lost 4 bases and J lost 6; bases outside the gene matches: 2. The CDR3 contains 13 residues. Germline V gene lookup returns CDR1 SGHTA and CDR2 FQGNSA. This CDR3 reads CASSCQGAGELFF. The CDR3 nucleotides are TGTGCCAGCAGCTGCCAGGGGGCCGGGGAGCTGTTTTTT.

Only a few counts were recorded for this clonotype. The chain recombines TRBV24-1 with TRBJ1-2; no firm D call. Trimming left V 4 bases short and J 4 bases short, with 9 bases between. CDR1 is KGHDR, CDR2 SFDVKD, per germline. The CDR3 extends over 13 amino acids. In DNA form, the CDR3 reads TGTGCCACCAGTGACTACACGAGCTATGGCTACACCTTC. As protein: CATSDYTSYGYTF.

This clonotype was counted only a few times. This chain links TRBV7-8 with TRBJ2-6; the match to TRBD1 covers 11 bases. The CDR3 is made up of 19 amino acids. V lost 1 base, J lost 1 base, and 6 bases stayed unmatched. Germline CDR1 SGHVS, CDR2 FQNEAQ. The CDR3 sequence is CASSLGGQGVVSGANVLTF. The CDR3 nucleotides are TGTGCCAGCAGCTTAGGGGGACAGGGGGTAGTGTCTGGGGCCAACGTCCTGACTTTC.

This clonotype is a singleton in its sample. V is TRBV7-2 and J is TRBJ2-4, with D tentatively TRBD1 (5 bases). The end of the DNA fits TRBJ2-7 better, so the J call may be wrong. CDR3 length: 12 amino acids. Germline V gives CDR1 SGHTA, CDR2 FQGNSA. The CDR3 DNA reads as TGTGCCAGCAGCTTTACAAGGGGCGAGCAGTACTTC. This translates into CASSFTRGEQYF.

The J gene is TRBJ2-3, the V gene TRBV6-5; D remains unclear. Germline CDR1 reads MNHEY; CDR2 reads SVGAGI. The CDR3 length is 13 residues. V gave up 4 bases and J gave up 0 bases, with 5 bases separating them. The CDR3 reads CASSSHSTDTQYF. In nucleotides, the CDR3 is TGTGCCAGCAGTTCGCATAGCACAGATACGCAGTATTTT.

This clonotype is a singleton in its sample. This chain links TRBV20-1 with TRBJ2-1, with 10 positions matching TRBD2. The CDR3 sequence is 16 residues long. Germline CDR1 and CDR2: DFQATT and SNEGSKA (reference sequence). With V trimmed by 3 bases and J by 9 bases, 14 bases remained unmatched. The CDR3 sequence is CSARVPGLAIGAEQFF. DNA of the CDR3: TGCAGTGCTAGGGTTCCGGGACTAGCGATCGGAGCTGAGCAGTTCTTC.

The chain employs TRBV7-9 and TRBJ1-2, with D perhaps TRBD1 (6 bases). Deletions cut 2 bases from V and 6 bases from J, with 13 bases between. Germline V gives CDR1 SEHNR, CDR2 FQNEAQ (reference sequence). The CDR3 spans 14 residues. CDR3 coding DNA: TGTGCCAGCAGCTTACCCGATAGGGGGAATGGCTACACCTTC. Protein product: CASSLPDRGNGYTF.

The rearrangement joins TRBV29-1 to TRBJ2-3, with 8 bases identical to TRBD2. V gave up 4 bases and J gave up 7 bases; unmatched junction bases: 7. Germline-derived CDR1 and CDR2 are SQVTM and ANQGSEA. The CDR3 covers 13 residues. The CDR3 region is CSVGAGTRYTQYF. The CDR3 nucleotides read TGCAGCGTTGGTGCCGGGACTAGATATACGCAGTATTTT.

This clonotype showed up just a few times. This chain connects TRBV12-3 or TRBV12-4 to TRBJ1-2; weak D call: TRBD1 (6 bases). V lost 4 bases and J 8 bases, leaving 20 bases between the germline ends. This CDR3 has 15 residues. CDR3 sequence (DNA): TGTGCCAGCAGTTCCAATCTACCAGGGGAGGGAGGCTACACCTTC. This codes for CASSSNLPGEGGYTF.